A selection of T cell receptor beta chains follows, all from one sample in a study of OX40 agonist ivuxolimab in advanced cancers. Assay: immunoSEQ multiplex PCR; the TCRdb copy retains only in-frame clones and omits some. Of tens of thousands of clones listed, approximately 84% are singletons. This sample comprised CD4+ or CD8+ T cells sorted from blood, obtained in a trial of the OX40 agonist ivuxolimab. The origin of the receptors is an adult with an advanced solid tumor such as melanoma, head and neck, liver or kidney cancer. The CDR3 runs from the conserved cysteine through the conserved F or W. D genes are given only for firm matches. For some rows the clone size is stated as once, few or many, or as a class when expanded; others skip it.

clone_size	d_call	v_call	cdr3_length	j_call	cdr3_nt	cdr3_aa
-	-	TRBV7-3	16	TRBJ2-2	TGTGCCAGCAGCTCCCTATGGAACGCTCGAACCGGGGAGCTGTTTTTT	CASSSLWNARTGELFF
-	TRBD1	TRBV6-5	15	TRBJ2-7	TGTGCCAGCAGTATCCGGACAGGGGGGTACTACGAGCAGTACTTC	CASSIRTGGYYEQYF
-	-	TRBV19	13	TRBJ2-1	TGTGCCAGTAGTATAATGCTAGCTGGTGAGCAGTTCTTC	CASSIMLAGEQFF
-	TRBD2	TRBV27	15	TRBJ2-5	TGTGCCAGCAGTTTTTGGGGGAGGGCCGGGGAGACCCAGTACTTC	CASSFWGRAGETQYF
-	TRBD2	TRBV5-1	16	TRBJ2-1	TGCGCCAGCAGCCCTAGCGGGAGAGTCACCTACAATGAGCAGTTCTTC	CASSPSGRVTYNEQFF
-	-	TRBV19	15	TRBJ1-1	TGTGCCAGTAGTATTTCCCCCAGGCTCGCTGATGAAGCTTTCTTT	CASSISPRLADEAFF
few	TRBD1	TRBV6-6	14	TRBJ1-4	TGTGCCACACGGGACAGCGGATTTAATGAAAAACTGTTTTTT	CATRDSGFNEKLFF
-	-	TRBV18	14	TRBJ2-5	TGTGCCAGCTCACCACCCTCCAGGGTAGAGACCCAGTACTTC	CASSPPSRVETQYF
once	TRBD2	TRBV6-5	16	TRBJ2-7	TGTGCCAGCAGTTACTCAACTAGCGGGGCCGAATACGAGCAGTACTTC	CASSYSTSGAEYEQYF
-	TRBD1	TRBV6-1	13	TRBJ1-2	TGTGCCAGCAGGCCGGGACAGAACTATGGCTACACCTTC	CASRPGQNYGYTF
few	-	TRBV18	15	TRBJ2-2	TGTGCCAGCTCACCACCGCTCAGAAACACCGGGGAGCTGTTTTTT	CASSPPLRNTGELFF
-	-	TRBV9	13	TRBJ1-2	TGTGCCAGCAGCTCAGGGACCTCGTATGGCTACACCTTC	CASSSGTSYGYTF
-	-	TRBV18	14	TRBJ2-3	TGTGCCAGCTCACCAGGCACGGCTACAGATACGCAGTATTTT	CASSPGTATDTQYF
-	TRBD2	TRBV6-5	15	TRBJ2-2	TGTGCCAGCAGTTATGAGCGGGGTACGACCGGGGAGCTGTTTTTT	CASSYERGTTGELFF
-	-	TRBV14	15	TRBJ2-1	TGTGCCAGCAGCGGGTCTTTCTTCGGGGTTAATGAGCAGTTCTTC	CASSGSFFGVNEQFF
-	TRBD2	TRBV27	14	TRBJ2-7	TGTGCCAGCAGTAGTATAGCGGGAGGCTACGAGCAGTACTTC	CASSSIAGGYEQYF
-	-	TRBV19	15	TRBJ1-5	TGTGCCAGTAGTATAGCAGGGAAGGAGTATCAGCCCCAGCATTTT	CASSIAGKEYQPQHF
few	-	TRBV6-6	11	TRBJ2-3	TGTGCCAGCAGTTTTATAGATACGCAGTATTTT	CASSFIDTQYF
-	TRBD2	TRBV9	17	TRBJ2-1	TGTGCCAGCAGCCCTAGACTTGCTAGCGGGATGGGAAATGAGCAGTTCTTC	CASSPRLASGMGNEQFF
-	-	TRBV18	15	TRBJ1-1	TGTGCCAGCTCACCACCCACAGCCTTGAACACTGAAGCTTTCTTT	CASSPPTALNTEAFF
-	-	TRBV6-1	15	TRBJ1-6	TGTGCCAGCAGTGTACAGAGCTCCTATAATTCACCCCTCCACTTT	CASSVQSSYNSPLHF
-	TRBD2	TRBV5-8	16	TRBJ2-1	TGTGCCAGCAACCCCGGGAGACTAGCGGACTACAATGAGCAGTTCTTC	CASNPGRLADYNEQFF
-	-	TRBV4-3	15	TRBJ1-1	TGCGCCAGCAGCCAAGAAACCACACAGAACACTGAAGCTTTCTTT	CASSQETTQNTEAFF
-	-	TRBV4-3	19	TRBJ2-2	TGCGCCAGCAGCCAAGAGGTCCCTCACCCCGACTCGAACACCGGGGAGCTGTTTTTT	CASSQEVPHPDSNTGELFF